These 32 T cell receptor beta chains came from one sample sequenced in a study of T cell repertoires in cytomegalovirus infection. TCRdb analysed the reads with MiXCR anew, one entry per CDR3 protein. The repertoire has about a million distinct CDR3 sequences, around 31% of them found once; the top ten carry over 12%. Antigens of these TCRs are unknown. Sequences were derived from cultured CD8+ T cells from PBMCs, sampled from culture after CMV antigen stimulation. Receptors were obtained from a human donor in good health (CMV status not recorded). Some clones in this sample may be carry-over from other donors' samples.

A few counts support this clonotype. CDR3 residues: CASSIFGSSYEQYF. The DNA of the CDR3 is TGTGCCAGTAGTATTTTCGGGTCGTCCTACGAGCAGTACTTC. V usage is TRBV19 and J usage is TRBJ2-7; no clear D. Germline CDR1 is LNHDA and CDR2 is SQIVND (reference sequence). This CDR3 is built from 14 residues. Trimming left V 3 bases short and J 1 base short, with 10 bases between.

This clonotype has more than one count but fewer than ten. The rearrangement links TRBV24-1 to TRBJ2-3; 7 nucleotides match TRBD1. The CDR3 length is 15 residues. Per germline, CDR1 KGHDR and CDR2 SFDVKD. V was pared by 5 bases and J by 2 bases, with 6 bases of the junction left unmatched. The CDR3 nucleotides read TGTGCCACCAGTGCCGACAGGGTCCCCACAGATACGCAGTATTTT. It codes for CATSADRVPTDTQYF.

This clonotype was counted between two and nine times. V is TRBV12-3 or TRBV12-4 and J is TRBJ1-2; D is undetermined. The germline V and J ends were trimmed by 3 bases and 0 bases, with 11 bases remaining between them. The CDR3 extends over 15 amino acids. CDR3 in amino acids: CASSLSYGANYGYTF. The CDR3, as DNA: TGTGCCAGCAGTTTGAGCTACGGGGCTAACTATGGCTACACCTTC.

The chain uses TRBV6-1 and TRBJ1-5; D gene ambiguous. The CDR3 runs 11 residues. V lost 10 bases and J lost 7, with 11 bases in between. Germline V CDR1 and CDR2: MNHNS, SASEGT. Here the CDR3 reads CATEPLQPQHF. CDR3 coding DNA: TGTGCCACCGAACCCCTCCAGCCCCAGCATTTT.

A word on this clonotype: A read error may produce the germline difference seen at one junction end. This chain connects TRBV4-3 to TRBJ2-1; TRBD2 might be the D (6 bases). CDR1 and CDR2 from the germline V gene are LGHNA and YSLEER. The CDR3 extends over 16 amino acids. Here the CDR3 DNA reads TGCGCCTGCAGCCAAGATGAACTGCGGGGATCCAATGAGCAGTTCTTC. Translation: CACSQDELRGSNEQFF.

This clonotype was found once. This chain connects TRBV6-2 or TRBV6-3 to TRBJ2-2; a possible D gene is TRBD1 (5 bases). The V end was cut by 0 bases, the J end by 3 bases, with 14 bases between. There are 17 residues in the CDR3. Per the germline V gene, CDR1 is MNHEY and CDR2 is SVGEGT. In DNA, the CDR3 is TGTGCCAGCAGTTACTCCCACCCCCTAGGGGACACCGGGGAGCTGTTTTTT. It encodes CASSYSHPLGDTGELFF.

This chain links TRBV19 with TRBJ1-1; D gene ambiguous. The V end was cut by 5 bases, the J end by 0 bases, with 10 bases between. The CDR3 is 14 amino acids. Per germline, CDR1 LNHDA and CDR2 SQIVND (reference sequence). In DNA, the CDR3 is TGTGCCAGTAGTTGGGATCTCATGAACACTGAAGCTTTCTTT. Its translation: CASSWDLMNTEAFF.

The CDR3 region has the DNA TGTGCCAGCAGGCCGCTTTTTAGCGGGGGTCCTCGCACAGATACGCAGTATTTT. Protein: CASRPLFSGGPRTDTQYF. The gene calls are TRBV6-6 and TRBJ2-3, with TRBD2 matching over 9 bases. J lost 1 base, V lost 6 bases, and 14 bases had no gene match. The germline CDR1 and CDR2 sequences are MNHNY and SVGAGI (reference sequence). This CDR3 spans 18 amino acids.

A word on this clonotype: A much larger clone sits a single nucleotide away, making a read error possible. The chain couples TRBV7-9 to TRBJ1-1; no reliable D call. This CDR3 region has 16 residues. Germline CDR1 is SEHNR and CDR2 is FQNEAQ (reference sequence). Trimming removed 5 bases at V and 0 bases at J, with 16 bases between. The CDR3 reads CASSPLDGSLNTEAFF. Written as DNA, the CDR3 is TGTGCCAGCAGCCCCCTCGACGGGAGTTTGAACACTGAAGCTTTCTTT.

This chain links TRBV14 with TRBJ2-3; D call uncertain. CDR3 length equals 15 residues. V lost 0 bases to trimming and J lost 2 bases, with 9 bases between them. Looked up from germline, CDR1 is SGHDN and CDR2 is FVKESK. The CDR3 region has the DNA TGTGCCAGCAGCCAAGATCGGACCTACACAGATACGCAGTATTTT. This gives the protein CASSQDRTYTDTQYF.

The rearrangement joins TRBV4-1 to TRBJ1-5; D uncertain. This CDR3 region has 15 residues. Trimming shortened V by 4 bases and J by 0 bases, and 10 bases separated the two germline ends. Germline CDR1 and CDR2: MGHRA and YSYEKL. The CDR3 DNA is TGCGCCAGCAGCCGAATGGATACTAGCAATCAGCCCCAGCATTTT. Its protein is CASSRMDTSNQPQHF.

This clonotype was seen a few times. The chain links TRBV20-1 to TRBJ2-4, with TRBD2 identical over 8 bases. The germline V gene encodes CDR1 DFQATT and CDR2 SNEGSKA (reference sequence). The J segment lost 8 bases and the V segment lost 2 bases, leaving 17 bases of the junction unmatched. The CDR3 spans 17 residues. In DNA, the CDR3 is TGCAGTGCTAGATCCCCGGGGGGGGTTCCTACATTGCACATTCAGTACTTC. Encoded protein: CSARSPGGVPTLHIQYF.

The genes are TRBV2 and TRBJ1-2; no reliable D call. This CDR3 is built from 11 residues. Germline V gene data show CDR1 as SNHLY and CDR2 as FYNNEI. V gave up 10 bases and J gave up 8 bases, with 14 bases separating them. The CDR3 region is CAIPSAEGYTF. The CDR3 DNA reads TGTGCCATCCCATCCGCGGAAGGCTACACCTTC.

The chain combines TRBV19 with TRBJ2-3; 10 bases line up with TRBD1. The CDR3 has 19 amino acids. The ends lost 5 bases at V and 2 bases at J; junction bases unmatched: 16. CDR1 and CDR2 from the germline V gene are LNHDA and SQIVND (reference sequence). CDR3 nucleotide sequence: TGTGCCAGTAGTTCCCCCCCCGGGACAGGGGCCCAACTCACAGATACGCAGTATTTT. As protein: CASSSPPGTGAQLTDTQYF. Combining the CDR3 with reference TRBV19 and TRBJ2-3 gives the whole variable domain DGGITQSPKYLFRKEGQNVTLSCEQNLNHDAMYWYRQDPGQGLRLIYYSQIVNDFQKGDIAEGYSVSREKKESFPLTVTSAQKNPTAFYLCASSSPPGTGAQLTDTQYFGPGTRLTVL.

A few counts support this clonotype. V and J are TRBV4-1 and TRBJ2-1, with 12 bases aligning to TRBD2. Germline CDR1 reads MGHRA; CDR2 reads YSYEKL. The CDR3 totals 16 residues. After removal of 3 bases from V and 2 bases from J, the junction contained 2 bases not matched to a gene. CDR3 DNA: TGCGCCAGCAGCCATTGGACTAGCGGGGCCTACAATGAGCAGTTCTTC. The encoded protein is CASSHWTSGAYNEQFF.

The CDR3 loop reads CASSLRLAGRPTDTQYF. DNA for the CDR3: TGTGCCAGCAGCCTACGACTAGCGGGGAGGCCGACAGATACGCAGTATTTT. The rearrangement joins TRBV7-2 to TRBJ2-3; TRBD2 agrees at 11 bases. With 5 bases clipped from V and 3 bases from J, the junction kept 10 bases outside the gene matches. CDR1 is SGHTA, CDR2 FQGNSA, per germline. CDR3 length equals 17 residues.

This clonotype has only a few counts. The gene calls are TRBV27 and TRBJ1-1; 8 nucleotides align to TRBD1. Germline loops: CDR1 MNHEY, CDR2 SMNVEV (reference sequence). The V and J ends lost 3 bases and 7 bases, in that order; junction bases with no gene match: 10. CDR3 size: 15 residues. The CDR3 protein is CASSFQDRVAGEAFF. The CDR3 nucleotides are TGTGCCAGCAGTTTCCAGGACAGGGTAGCGGGTGAAGCTTTCTTT.

This clonotype was seen a few times. This rearrangement joins TRBV6-6 to TRBJ1-5; D gene uncertain. The CDR3 length is 15 residues. The ends were cut back, 7 bases at V and 7 bases at J, with 20 bases in the middle. Germline-derived CDR1 and CDR2 are MNHNY and SVGAGI (reference sequence). CDR3 coding DNA: TGTGCCAGCAAGGTCGAAGAGGGCCGGGGACAGCCCCAGCATTTT. As protein: CASKVEEGRGQPQHF.

The V gene is TRBV19, the J gene TRBJ2-1; 13 nucleotides match TRBD2. V lost 5 bases to trimming and J lost 6 bases; unmatched junction nucleotides: 7. Germline lookup yields CDR1 LNHDA and CDR2 SQIVND (reference sequence). The CDR3 runs to 16 residues. This CDR3 is CASSGPGLAGINEQFF. CDR3 DNA: TGTGCCAGTAGTGGGCCGGGACTAGCGGGGATCAATGAGCAGTTCTTC.

There are a few counts of this clonotype. The CDR3 sequence: CASGFSPTENKDGYTF. CDR3 nucleotides: TGTGCTAGTGGTTTCTCTCCGACGGAGAACAAGGATGGCTACACCTTC. J is TRBJ1-2 and V is TRBV12-5; D not resolved. The CDR3 runs to 16 residues. Trimming removed 3 bases at V and 6 bases at J, with 20 bases between. The germline V gene encodes CDR1 LGHNT and CDR2 FRNRAP.

This clonotype was detected only a few times. V and J are TRBV5-1 and TRBJ2-2; D perhaps matches TRBD2 (6 bases). This CDR3 region has 18 residues. Trimming took off 1 base at V and 8 bases at J, with 24 bases between the two ends. Germline V CDR1 and CDR2: SGHRS, YFSETQ. CDR3 nucleotides: TGCGCCAGCAGCTTGATTGGTGGGCTAGCGAGTTCTCTAGGGGAGCTGTTTTTT. Translation: CASSLIGGLASSLGELFF. The full variable domain, rest sourced from reference TRBV5-1 and TRBJ2-2, is KAGVTQTPRYLIKTRGQQVTLSCSPISGHRSVSWYQQTPGQGLQFLFEYFSETQRNKGNFPGRFSGRQFSNSRSEMNVSTLELGDSALYLCASSLIGGLASSLGELFFGEGSRLTVL.

The V and J genes are TRBV5-6 and TRBJ1-1, with D hard to call. Trimming pared 7 bases from V and 8 bases from J, leaving 12 bases between. Per the germline V gene, CDR1 is SGHDT and CDR2 is YYEEEE. This CDR3 region has 11 residues. CDR3 nucleotides: TGTGCCAGCCCGGACGGTGGAGAAGCTTTCTTT. As protein: CASPDGGEAFF.

This clonotype was counted many times. The rearrangement links TRBV7-2 to TRBJ2-1; 7 bases are a match to TRBD2. The V gene end was trimmed by 5 bases and the J gene end by 8 bases; junction bases not matched to a gene: 12. The CDR3 length is 15 residues. CDR1 is SGHTA and CDR2 is FQGNSA in the germline V gene. CDR3 sequence reads: CASSGGVGAGDEQFF. Written as DNA, the CDR3 is TGTGCCAGCAGCGGGGGGGTAGGGGCAGGCGATGAGCAGTTCTTC. The complete variable domain, with remaining parts taken from reference TRBV7-2 and TRBJ2-1, reads GAGVSQSPSNKVTEKGKDVELRCDPISGHTALYWYRQSLGQGLEFLIYFQGNSAPDKSGLPSDRFSAERTGGSVSTLTIQRTQQEDSAVYLCASSGGVGAGDEQFFGPGTRLTVL.

With respect to this clonotype: A much bigger clone sits one base away, suggesting this may be a read error. The rearrangement joins TRBV12-3 or TRBV12-4 to TRBJ1-2; D call uncertain. This CDR3 has 11 amino acids. The V end lost 10 bases, the J end lost 8 bases, and 14 bases lay between the germline ends. The CDR3 region has the DNA TGTGCCAACATCCTCTCCGGAGGCTACACCTTC. It codes for CANILSGGYTF.

J is TRBJ2-7 and V is TRBV7-6; D may be TRBD1 (6 bases). Trimming took off 1 base at V and 4 bases at J, with 14 bases between the two ends. Germline V gene sequence: CDR1 SGHVS, CDR2 FNYEAQ. CDR3 length: 15 residues. The CDR3 DNA sequence: TGTGCCAGCAGCTTAGAGGCGTCACAGGGTTACGAGCAGTACTTC. Translating it yields CASSLEASQGYEQYF.

As regards this clonotype: One junction end disagrees with the germline gene, perhaps due to a read error. The chain combines TRBV7-9 with TRBJ1-1; 8 nucleotides line up with TRBD1. The germline CDR1 and CDR2 sequences are SEHNR and FQNEAQ (reference sequence). The CDR3 extends over 15 amino acids. In DNA, the CDR3 is TGTGCCAACAGCCCCGGGGGTACAGGGGGGACTGAAGCTTTCTTT. This translates into CANSPGGTGGTEAFF.

V and J are TRBV7-2 and TRBJ2-3; D perhaps matches TRBD1 (7 bases). Germline CDR1 is SGHTA and CDR2 is FQGNSA. The CDR3 consists of 14 residues. V shed 5 bases and J shed 3 bases, with 12 bases lying between them. The CDR3 DNA reads as TGTGCCAGCAGCCAGGGGGACTCGACAGATACGCAGTATTTT. Its translation is CASSQGDSTDTQYF.

This sequence joins TRBV3-1 and TRBJ2-2; the match to TRBD1 covers 7 bases. The CDR3 is made up of 13 amino acids. V shed 4 bases and J 8 bases; nucleotides not matched to a gene: 4. Germline CDR1 reads LGHDT; CDR2 reads YNNKEL (reference sequence). The CDR3 coding sequence is TGTGCCAGCAGCCTGGGACAGCCTGGGGAGCTGTTTTTT. Encoded protein: CASSLGQPGELFF.

This clonotype was observed a handful of times. The rearrangement joins TRBV6-1 to TRBJ1-5, with D possibly being TRBD1 (6 bases). CDR1 and CDR2 from the germline V gene are MNHNS and SASEGT. Trimming took off 6 bases at V and 3 bases at J, with 15 bases between the two ends. The CDR3 loop spans 15 amino acids. Here the CDR3 reads CASSPRWDNNQPQHF. CDR3 coding DNA: TGTGCCAGCAGCCCGCGATGGGACAACAATCAGCCCCAGCATTTT.

This chain joins TRBV6-6 and TRBJ1-5; maybe TRBD1 (6 bases). This CDR3 spans 14 amino acids. Looked up from germline, CDR1 is MNHNY and CDR2 is SVGAGI (reference sequence). The ends were cut back, 2 bases at V and 4 bases at J, with 9 bases in the middle. CDR3 nucleotide sequence: TGTGCCAGCAGTTACGGGGGCTGGAATCAGCCCCAGCATTTT. This codes for CASSYGGWNQPQHF.

This clonotype has at least ten counts. V gene TRBV6-5 combines with J gene TRBJ1-1, with D tentatively TRBD1 (5 bases). This CDR3 spans 14 amino acids. V lost 6 bases, J lost 7 bases, and 18 bases lay in between. Germline CDR1 and CDR2: MNHEY and SVGAGI. CDR3 protein: CASSYEWGNGEAFF. CDR3 nucleotides: TGTGCCAGCAGCTACGAATGGGGGAACGGTGAAGCTTTCTTT.

The rearrangement joins TRBV11-1 to TRBJ2-7; D possibly corresponds to TRBD1 (5 bases). The CDR3 has 14 residues. Trimming left V 1 base short and J 4 bases short, with 11 bases between. Germline loops: CDR1 SGHAT, CDR2 FQDESV (reference sequence). The CDR3 DNA reads TGTGCCAGCAGCTTAGACTGGGGCCCATACGAGCAGTACGTC. Translated, it gives CASSLDWGPYEQYV.